The 10 T cell receptor beta chains reported below all come from one sample, sequenced in a study of blood T cells in healthy people across ages. A J-beta primer mix and a sample-barcoded 5' primer were used in a second PCR of roughly 7 to 12 cycles. TCRdb re-analysed the 5' RACE reads in MiXCR, keeping a single row per CDR3 protein. The sample lists 800,000 to 950,000 distinct CDR3 sequences; 25% to 35% were seen once. The same data also contributed to another study, on T cells of mothers and their children.

Material for sequencing was blood. The receptor source for this set is a woman aged 35 to 49 in good health.

This clonotype appeared many times. The CDR3 here is CASSGAWGTGGAGANVLTF. DNA for the CDR3: TGTGCCAGCAGTGGAGCATGGGGGACAGGGGGCGCTGGGGCCAACGTCCTGACTTTC. This rearrangement joins TRBV25-1 to TRBJ2-6, with 12 bases aligning to TRBD1. The germline gives CDR1 MGHDK, CDR2 SYGVNS. The CDR3 covers 19 residues. The V and J ends lost 4 bases and 2 bases, in that order; junction bases with no gene match: 9.

The chain recombines TRBV15 with TRBJ2-4, with 7 bases identical to TRBD1. The J call could be wrong; TRBJ2-5 is a better fit for the DNA end. Germline V gives CDR1 LNHNV, CDR2 YYDKDF (reference sequence). CDR3 length equals 15 residues. The CDR3 nucleotides are TGTGCCACCAGCAGAGATGAAGGGGGCCGGGGGACCCAGTACTTC. Its protein product is CATSRDEGGRGTQYF.

This rearrangement joins TRBV11-2 to TRBJ2-1; perhaps TRBD2 as D (7 bases). From germline, CDR1 is SGHAT and CDR2 FQNNGV. CDR3 size: 16 residues. Trimming cost V 2 bases and J 7 bases, with 18 bases left between them. The CDR3 sequence: CASSLMVTGGSNEQFF. CDR3 bases: TGTGCCAGCAGCTTAATGGTGACGGGGGGCTCTAATGAGCAGTTCTTC. The full variable domain, with the rest looked up from reference TRBV11-2 and TRBJ2-1, is EAGVAQSPRYKIIEKRQSVAFWCNPISGHATLYWYQQILGQGPKLLIQFQNNGVVDDSQLPKDRFSAERLKGVDSTLKIQPAKLEDSAVYLCASSLMVTGGSNEQFFGPGTRLTVL.

For this clonotype: Without the conserved terminal phenylalanine or tryptophan, this CDR3 likely stems from a read error. The rearrangement joins TRBV4-2 to TRBJ1-2; tentatively, D is TRBD1 (5 bases). V was cut by 4 bases and J by 10 bases, with 13 bases left in between. The CDR3 length is 12 residues. Germline V gives CDR1 LGHNA, CDR2 YNFKEQ. The CDR3 is CASSPSWGDYTL. The CDR3 nucleotides read TGTGCCAGCAGCCCCAGCTGGGGCGACTACACCCTC.

This clonotype was found many times. This clone may be a read error of a much larger clone one base away. The chain joins TRBV7-2 to TRBJ2-1; D tentatively fits TRBD1 or TRBD2 (5 bases each). Judging by the DNA end, TRBJ2-7 fits better; the J call may be wrong. The CDR3 contains 14 residues. Germline loops: CDR1 SGHTA, CDR2 FQGNSA. The CDR3 here is CASSLGWGYNEQYF. CDR3 DNA sequence: TGTGCCAGCAGCTTAGGATGGGGGTACAATGAGCAGTACTTC.

The chain recombines TRBV6-6 with TRBJ1-1; TRBD1 aligns across 10 bases. The V segment lost 6 bases and the J segment 10 bases; nucleotides outside the gene matches: 14. The V gene's germline CDR1 is MNHNY and CDR2 SVGAGI (reference sequence). The CDR3 spans 15 residues. DNA for the CDR3: TGTGCCAGCAGGAAGACAGGGGGCGCGGATAAGGGAGCTTTCTTT. Its protein product is CASRKTGGADKGAFF.

This clonotype turned up a few times. V usage is TRBV20-1 and J usage is TRBJ2-3; D is undetermined. V dropped 0 bases and J dropped 2 bases, with 12 bases sitting between them. Germline CDR1 DFQATT, CDR2 SNEGSKA (reference sequence). CDR3 length equals 15 residues. The CDR3 region has the DNA TGCAGTGCTAGAGATGGAGCTACACACACAGATACGCAGTATTTT. It translates to CSARDGATHTDTQYF.

This clonotype appeared many times. The rearrangement joins TRBV28 to TRBJ1-2; D is uncertain. Germline V gives CDR1 MDHEN, CDR2 SYDVKM. V was clipped by 3 bases and J by 0 bases, with 17 bases between them. CDR3 length: 17 amino acids. In DNA, the CDR3 is TGTGCCAGCAGTTTGGACCTTTCTGAGCCCACTAACTATGGCTACACCTTC. This translates into CASSLDLSEPTNYGYTF.

The rearrangement uses TRBV2 and TRBJ1-2, with D maybe TRBD1 (6 bases). The CDR3 spans 13 residues. V dropped 5 bases and J dropped 4 bases, with 11 bases sitting between them. Germline CDR1 is SNHLY and CDR2 is FYNNEI. The DNA of the CDR3 is TGTGCCAGCAGTCACAGGGCCCTCTATGGCTACACCTTC. As protein: CASSHRALYGYTF.

Ten or more counts support this clonotype. This chain connects TRBV20-1 to TRBJ2-7; TRBD2 matches 10 bases. Per the germline V gene, CDR1 is DFQATT and CDR2 is SNEGSKA (reference sequence). V trimming: 7 bases; J trimming: 5 bases; junction bases outside the gene matches: 11. The CDR3 length is 14 residues. In DNA, the CDR3 is TGCAGTGGGACTAGCGGACTGGATGGGAACGAGCAGTACTTC. Translated, it gives CSGTSGLDGNEQYF.